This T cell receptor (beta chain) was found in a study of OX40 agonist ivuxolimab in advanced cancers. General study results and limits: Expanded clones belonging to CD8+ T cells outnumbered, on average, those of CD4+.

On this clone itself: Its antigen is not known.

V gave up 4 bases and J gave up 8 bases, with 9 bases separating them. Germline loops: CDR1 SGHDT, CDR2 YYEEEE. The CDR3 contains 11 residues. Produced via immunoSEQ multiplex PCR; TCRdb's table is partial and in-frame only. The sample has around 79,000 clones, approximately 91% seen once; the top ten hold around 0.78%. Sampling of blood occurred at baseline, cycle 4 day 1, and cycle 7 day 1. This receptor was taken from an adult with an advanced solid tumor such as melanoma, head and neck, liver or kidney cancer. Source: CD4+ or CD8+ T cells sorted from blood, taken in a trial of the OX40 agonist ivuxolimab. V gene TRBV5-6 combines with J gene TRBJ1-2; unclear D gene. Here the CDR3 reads CASSRIGGYTF. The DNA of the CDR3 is TGTGCCAGCAGCCGTATAGGAGGCTACACCTTC.